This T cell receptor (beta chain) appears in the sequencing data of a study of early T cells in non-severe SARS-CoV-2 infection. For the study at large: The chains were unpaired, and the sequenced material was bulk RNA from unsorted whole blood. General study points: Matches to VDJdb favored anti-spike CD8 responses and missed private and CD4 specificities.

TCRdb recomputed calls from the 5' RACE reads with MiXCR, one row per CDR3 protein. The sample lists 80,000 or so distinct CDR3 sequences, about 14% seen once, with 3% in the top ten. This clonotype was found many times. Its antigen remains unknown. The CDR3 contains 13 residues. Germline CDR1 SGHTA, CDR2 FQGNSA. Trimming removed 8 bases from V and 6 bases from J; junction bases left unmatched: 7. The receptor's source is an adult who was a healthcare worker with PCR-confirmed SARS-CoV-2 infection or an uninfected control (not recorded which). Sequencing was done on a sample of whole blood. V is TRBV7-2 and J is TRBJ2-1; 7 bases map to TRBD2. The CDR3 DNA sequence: TGTGCCAGCCGTGGTCGGGGGGTCAATGAGCAGTTCTTC. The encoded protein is CASRGRGVNEQFF.